This T cell receptor (beta chain) derives from a study of neoadjuvant anti-PD-1 for oral cavity cancer. Study as a whole: Patients without progression received a fourth nivolumab dose around day 43, then surgical resection on days 50-56.

The germline V gene encodes CDR1 MNHNS and CDR2 SASEGT. Losses at the gene ends were 1 base for V and 4 bases for J; bases not matched to a gene: 3. The CDR3 consists of 14 residues. Blood libraries mostly used 400 to 500 ng genomic DNA, six replicates each. This table comes from immunoSEQ multiplex PCR, and its TCRdb copy is limited to in-frame clones, with some not included. The sample records over 7,500 clones, around 74% being singletons. Time point noted: after neoadjuvant nivolumab, at surgical resection. Cohort: HPV-negative, locally advanced oral cavity squamous cell carcinoma patients. This rearrangement joins TRBV6-1 to TRBJ1-1; 7 bases line up with TRBD1. The origin of this receptor is a person aged 40 to 85 with oral cavity squamous cell carcinoma. The sample consisted of PBMCs, taken after nivolumab (anti-PD-1) treatment. This chain's CDR3 is CASSEEGAVTEAFF. The CDR3 DNA follows: TGTGCCAGCAGTGAAGAGGGGGCGGTCACTGAAGCTTTCTTT.